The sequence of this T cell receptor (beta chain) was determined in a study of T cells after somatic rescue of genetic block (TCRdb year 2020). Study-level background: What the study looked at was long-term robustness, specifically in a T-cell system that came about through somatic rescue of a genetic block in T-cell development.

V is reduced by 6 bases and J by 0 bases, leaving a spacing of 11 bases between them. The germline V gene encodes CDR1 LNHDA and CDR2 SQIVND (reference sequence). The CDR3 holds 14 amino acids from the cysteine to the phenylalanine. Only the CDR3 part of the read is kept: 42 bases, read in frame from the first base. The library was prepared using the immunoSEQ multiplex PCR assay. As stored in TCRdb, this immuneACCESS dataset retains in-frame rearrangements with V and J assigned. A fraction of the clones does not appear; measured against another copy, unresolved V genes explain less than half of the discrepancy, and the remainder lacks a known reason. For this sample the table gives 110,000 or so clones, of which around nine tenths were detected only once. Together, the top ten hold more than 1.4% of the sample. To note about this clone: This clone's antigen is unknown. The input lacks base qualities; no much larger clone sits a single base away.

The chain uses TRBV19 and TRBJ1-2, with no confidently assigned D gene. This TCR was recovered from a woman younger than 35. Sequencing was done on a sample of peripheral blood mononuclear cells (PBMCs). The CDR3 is CASSLAATNYGYTF. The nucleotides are TGTGCCAGTAGCCTAGCCGCGACTAACTATGGCTACACCTTC.